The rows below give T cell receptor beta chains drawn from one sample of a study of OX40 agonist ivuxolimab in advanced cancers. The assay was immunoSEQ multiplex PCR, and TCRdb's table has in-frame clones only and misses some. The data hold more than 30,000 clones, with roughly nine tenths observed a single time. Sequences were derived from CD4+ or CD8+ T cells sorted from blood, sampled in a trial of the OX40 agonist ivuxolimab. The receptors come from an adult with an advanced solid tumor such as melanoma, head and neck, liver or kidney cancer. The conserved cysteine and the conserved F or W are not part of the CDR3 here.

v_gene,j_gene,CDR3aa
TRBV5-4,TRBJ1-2,ASSLVTGGEGYT
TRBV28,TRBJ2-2,ASTLVVPPTGELF
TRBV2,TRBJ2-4,ASSLGRPYQGAKNIQY
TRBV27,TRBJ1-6,ASSLRGAGGDYNSPLH
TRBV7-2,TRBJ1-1,ASSWGLNTEAF
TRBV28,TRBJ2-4,ASSSGDKPKNIQY
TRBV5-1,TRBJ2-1,ASSLAVGGNNEQF
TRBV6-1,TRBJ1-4,ASSIGDRVNEKLF
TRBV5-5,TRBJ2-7,ASSLAWSGTYEQY
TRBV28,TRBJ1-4,ASSSALRNEKLF
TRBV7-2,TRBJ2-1,ASSPLAGANGEQF
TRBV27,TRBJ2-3,ASSLRGLAGGPDTQY
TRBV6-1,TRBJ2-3,ASSERVGLADTQY
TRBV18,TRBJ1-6,ASSPPQGTGNSPLH
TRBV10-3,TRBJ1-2,ATRDSRNYGYT
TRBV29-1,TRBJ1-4,SVEGGAESNEKLF
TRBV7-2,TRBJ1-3,ASSLWGSGNTIY
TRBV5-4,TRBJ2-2,ASSLRASGLPVGGELF
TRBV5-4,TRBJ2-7,ASSSPGTSGSYEQY
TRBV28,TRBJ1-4,ASSTGAGGGEKLF
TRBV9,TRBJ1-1,ASSGKGIMNTEAF
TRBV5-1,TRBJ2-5,ASRKTSGIQETQY
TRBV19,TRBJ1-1,ASRPRARDTEAF
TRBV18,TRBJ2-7,ASSPGQGAYEQY
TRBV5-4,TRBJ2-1,ASSLNGRAKNEQF
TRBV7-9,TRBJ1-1,ASSPPGATEAF
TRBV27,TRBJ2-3,ASSSRQGAYTDTQY
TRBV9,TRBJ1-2,ASSVGGIRRGGYT
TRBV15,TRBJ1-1,ATSRDPTLGAEAF
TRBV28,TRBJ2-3,ASSLNRNTDTQY
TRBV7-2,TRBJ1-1,ASSLRARPNTEAF
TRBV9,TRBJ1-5,ASSPREGYNQPQH
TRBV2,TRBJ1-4,ASSEPFWAGGNEKLF
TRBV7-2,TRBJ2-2,ASSFGGQGLTGELF
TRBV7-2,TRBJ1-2,ASSPNPQTGMGGYT
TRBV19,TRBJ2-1,ASSMGLAASSYNEQF
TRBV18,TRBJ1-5,ASSPRAPDGPNQPQH
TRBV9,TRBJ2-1,ASSVDGGGSYNEQF
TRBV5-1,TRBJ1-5,ASSADSSNQPQH
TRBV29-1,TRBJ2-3,SVDLAGPDTQY
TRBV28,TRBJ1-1,ASMGGWDTEAF
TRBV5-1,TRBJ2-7,ASSWKGTGVDEQY
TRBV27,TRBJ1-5,ASGTGSSHQPQH
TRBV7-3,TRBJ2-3,ASSLSISSTDTQY
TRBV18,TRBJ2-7,ASSPPGTGVLYEQY
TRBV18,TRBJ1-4,ASSLHRAQDEKLF
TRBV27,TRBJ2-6,ASSRGTAGRGGANVLT
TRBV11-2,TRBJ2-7,ASSLGPSGSGEQY
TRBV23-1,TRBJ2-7,ASSLTYEQY
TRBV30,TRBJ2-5,AWSLAGSETQY
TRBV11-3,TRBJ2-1,ASSPMSAGGPEEQF
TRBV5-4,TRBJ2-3,ASSLGWRDTDTQY
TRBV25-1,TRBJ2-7,ASSDPGTSGRAYEQY
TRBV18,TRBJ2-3,ASSPPGTSSTDTQY